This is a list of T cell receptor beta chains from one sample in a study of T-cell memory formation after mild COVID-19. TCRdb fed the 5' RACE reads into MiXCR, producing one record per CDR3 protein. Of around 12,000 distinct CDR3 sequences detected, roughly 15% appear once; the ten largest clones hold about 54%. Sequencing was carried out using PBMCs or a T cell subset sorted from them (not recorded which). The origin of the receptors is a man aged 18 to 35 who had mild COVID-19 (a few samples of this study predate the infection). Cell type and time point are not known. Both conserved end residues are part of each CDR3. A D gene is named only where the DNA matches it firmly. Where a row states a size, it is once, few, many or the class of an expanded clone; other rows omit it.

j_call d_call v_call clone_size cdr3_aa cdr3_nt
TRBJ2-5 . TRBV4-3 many CASSQEARVQETQYF TGCGCCAGCAGCCAAGAGGCCCGGGTCCAAGAGACCCAGTACTTC
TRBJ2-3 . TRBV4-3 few CASSQGSQPRVPDTQYF TGCGCCAGCAGCCAAGGGTCTCAGCCCCGTGTGCCAGATACGCAGTATTTT
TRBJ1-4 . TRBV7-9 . CASSLSQPGGEKLFF TGTGCCAGCAGCTTATCACAGCCCGGGGGTGAAAAACTGTTTTTT
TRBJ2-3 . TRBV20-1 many CSARDLTTADTQYF TGCAGTGCTAGGGACCTCACCACCGCGGATACGCAGTATTTT
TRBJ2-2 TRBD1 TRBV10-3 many CAISLLDDRAMNTGELFF TGTGCCATCAGTCTTTTAGACGACAGGGCAATGAACACCGGGGAGCTGTTTTTT
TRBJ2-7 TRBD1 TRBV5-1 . CASSPRTGFYEQYF TGCGCCAGCAGCCCTAGGACAGGCTTCTACGAGCAGTACTTC
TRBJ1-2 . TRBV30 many CAWNGGQYYGYTF TGTGCCTGGAACGGGGGGCAATACTATGGCTACACCTTC
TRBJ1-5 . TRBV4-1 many CASSQGWGNNQPQHF TGCGCCAGCAGCCAAGGGTGGGGGAATAATCAGCCCCAGCATTTT
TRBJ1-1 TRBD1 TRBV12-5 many CASGSLGDRGNTEAFF TGTGCTAGTGGATCATTAGGGGACAGGGGGAACACTGAAGCTTTCTTT
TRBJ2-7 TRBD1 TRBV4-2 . CASSQGDRGREQYF TGTGCCAGCAGCCAGGGGGACAGGGGTAGAGAGCAGTACTTC
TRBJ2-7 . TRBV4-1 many CASSPSGGRSYEQYF TGCGCCAGCAGCCCTTCGGGCGGCCGCTCCTACGAGCAGTACTTC
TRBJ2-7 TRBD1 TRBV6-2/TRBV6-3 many CASSYRPGGIYEQYF TGTGCCAGCAGTTATCGCCCAGGGGGTATCTACGAGCAGTACTTC
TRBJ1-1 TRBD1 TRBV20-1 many CSAFSGTANTEAFF TGCAGTGCTTTTTCCGGGACAGCGAACACTGAAGCTTTCTTT
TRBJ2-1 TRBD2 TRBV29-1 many CSVELAGPGGEQFF TGCAGCGTTGAACTAGCGGGGCCGGGGGGTGAGCAGTTCTTC
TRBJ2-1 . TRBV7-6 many CASSPGGPYNEQFF TGTGCCAGCAGCCCCGGGGGGCCATACAATGAGCAGTTCTTC
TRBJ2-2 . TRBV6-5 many CASTFSVLVTGELFF TGTGCCAGCACCTTTAGTGTACTAGTCACCGGGGAGCTGTTTTTT
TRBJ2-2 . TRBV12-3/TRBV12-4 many CASSFVEHTNTGELFF TGTGCCAGCAGTTTTGTAGAACACACGAACACCGGGGAGCTGTTTTTT
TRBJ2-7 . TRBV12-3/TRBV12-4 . CASSLNRAYEQYF TGTGCCAGCAGTTTAAACAGGGCCTACGAGCAGTACTTC
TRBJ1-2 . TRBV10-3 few CAISGQYYGYTF TGTGCCATCAGCGGACAGTACTATGGCTACACCTTC
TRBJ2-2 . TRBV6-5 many CASGRGIAGELFF TGTGCCAGCGGGAGGGGGATCGCCGGGGAGCTGTTTTTT
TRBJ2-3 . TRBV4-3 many CASSQVRRGTDTQYF TGCGCCAGCAGCCAAGTCCGGAGGGGCACAGATACGCAGTATTTT
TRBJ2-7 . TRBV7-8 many CASSWEGLVIGGYEQYF TGTGCCAGCAGCTGGGAAGGACTAGTCATAGGGGGCTACGAGCAGTACTTC